The 11 T cell receptor beta chains given below trace back to one sample, sequenced in a study of T cells in Graves' hyperthyroidism and ophthalmopathy (dated by TCRdb to between 2017 and 2020). Library method: multiplex PCR. Sequencing was performed on an Illumina HiSeq 2000. The TCR beta CDR3 regions were amplified from the RNA transcripts. The TCR CDR3 was subjected to a first round of RT-PCR using the HTBI primer set and the Qiagen OneStep RT-PCR kit. TCRdb trimmed the raw reads at Q25, called clones with MiXCR and kept productive beta chains. Every CDR3 protein is listed once, alongside the most common genes and DNA of its rows. This sample is represented by 300,000 to 400,000 distinct CDR3 sequences; 18% of them were singletons. Of the sample, roughly two fifths falls within the top ten clones. What was sequenced was blood. Receptors were obtained from a man between 18 and 29 years old with Graves' ophthalmopathy.

This clonotype occurred many times. The chain recombines TRBV6-1 with TRBJ1-5, with a weak D call TRBD1 (6 bases). The germline V and J ends were trimmed by 6 bases and 6 bases, with 15 bases remaining between them. This CDR3 is built from 14 residues. The V gene's germline CDR1 is MNHNS and CDR2 SASEGT. The CDR3 nucleotides are TGTGCCAGCAGAGAGAGGGGGATGGGTCAGCCCCAGCATTTT. Protein sequence: CASRERGMGQPQHF.

Ten or more counts support this clonotype. The chain uses TRBV11-2 and TRBJ2-1, with TRBD2 matching 10 bases. CDR3 length equals 15 residues. The V segment lost 8 bases and the J segment 0 bases; nucleotides outside the gene matches: 4. Germline V gene data show CDR1 as SGHAT and CDR2 as FQNNGV. The CDR3 nucleotides are TGTGCCAGCGGAGCGGGGGGGAGCTCCTACAATGAGCAGTTCTTC. Amino acid sequence: CASGAGGSSYNEQFF.

This clonotype showed up just a few times. The chain joins TRBV18 to TRBJ2-2; 7 nucleotides align to TRBD1. Germline values: CDR1 KGHSH, CDR2 LQKENI. The V and J ends lost 3 bases and 1 base, in that order; junction bases with no gene match: 5. This CDR3 is 16 amino acids long. CDR3 DNA: TGTGCCAGCTCACCGGAGACAGGGCAGAACACCGGGGAGCTGTTTTTT. Protein product: CASSPETGQNTGELFF.

This clonotype occurred many times. The rearrangement links TRBV2 to TRBJ2-1; TRBD2 agrees at 8 bases. CDR3 length: 16 amino acids. Germline V gene sequence: CDR1 SNHLY, CDR2 FYNNEI. J lost 0 bases, V lost 2 bases, and 3 bases had no gene match. The CDR3, as DNA: TGTGCCAGCAGTGAATCTGGGACTAGCTCCTACAATGAGCAGTTCTTC. Translating gives CASSESGTSSYNEQFF.

Many counts were recorded for this clonotype. V is TRBV7-8 and J is TRBJ2-7; D may be TRBD2 (6 bases). The V and J ends lost 2 bases and 5 bases respectively, with 19 bases between them. CDR1 SGHVS and CDR2 FQNEAQ come from the germline V gene. The CDR3 contains 16 residues. CDR3 bases: TGTGCCAGCAGCTTATTACCGGGTGGGGGGAAGGACGAGCAGTACTTC. It codes for CASSLLPGGGKDEQYF.

The sample holds many counts of this clonotype. The chain has TRBV28 and TRBJ1-1, with 8 nucleotides matching TRBD1. Trimming cost V 3 bases and J 1 base; bases outside gene matches: 10. CDR3 size: 17 residues. Germline V lookup: CDR1 MDHEN, CDR2 SYDVKM. CDR3 nucleotide sequence: TGTGCCAGCAGTTTTGGGGACCTCGGGACAGGGAACACTGAAGCTTTCTTT. Its protein is CASSFGDLGTGNTEAFF.

For this clonotype: The germline gene is not matched at one end of the junction; a read error may be the cause. The rearrangement links TRBV28 to TRBJ1-5; D unclear. Germline V gene sequence: CDR1 MDHEN, CDR2 SYDVKM. This CDR3 comprises 15 residues. DNA of the CDR3: TGTGTCAGCAGTCCCCCCGCTTCTAGCAATCAGCCCCAGCATTTT. This codes for CVSSPPASSNQPQHF.

This clonotype has a count of ten or more. This sequence joins TRBV12-3 or TRBV12-4 and TRBJ2-3, with a tentative D call TRBD2 (5 bases). CDR3 length equals 16 residues. The V end lost 1 base, the J end lost 4 bases, and 15 bases lay between the germline ends. The CDR3 DNA reads TGTGCCAGCAGTTTAGAAGGCTATGGACTTCCAGATACGCAGTATTTT. It encodes CASSLEGYGLPDTQYF.

The rearrangement joins TRBV7-3 to TRBJ2-5; TRBD2 matches 10 bases. The CDR3 sequence is 16 residues long. The V gene end was trimmed by 6 bases and the J gene end by 5 bases; junction bases not matched to a gene: 12. Germline loops: CDR1 SGHTA, CDR2 FQGTGA. The CDR3 bases are TGTGCCAGCAGGACCGCTCGGAGCGGGGGGGGGGAGACCCAGTACTTC. This codes for CASRTARSGGGETQYF.

In its sample, this clonotype was seen many times. V usage is TRBV12-3 or TRBV12-4 and J usage is TRBJ1-5; perhaps TRBD1 as D (6 bases). The CDR3 contains 17 residues. V was shortened by 2 bases and J by 2 bases, with 16 bases between the two germline ends. CDR3 protein: CASSLFSRGLGNQPQHF. As DNA, the CDR3 is TGTGCCAGCAGTTTATTCTCCAGGGGTCTCGGCAATCAGCCCCAGCATTTT.

This clonotype occurred many times. This chain connects TRBV11-2 to TRBJ2-7, with a tentative D call TRBD2 (6 bases). The CDR3 is made up of 15 amino acids. V lost 3 bases to trimming and J lost 1 base, with 13 bases between them. Germline assignment: CDR1 SGHAT and CDR2 FQNNGV. As DNA, the CDR3 is TGTGCCAGCAGCTTTCCAGCGGGTGGGTCCTACGAGCAGTACTTC. Encoded protein: CASSFPAGGSYEQYF.